The following is a T cell receptor beta chain sequence with its context. The data derive from a study of blood T cell repertoires in COVID-19. Background on the study: The origin of the acute and convalescent COVID-19 samples was the United States, Italy and Spain.

The V end lost 0 bases, the J end lost 5 bases, and 11 bases lay between the germline ends. The CDR3 runs to 15 residues. Germline V gene sequence: CDR1 SGHRS, CDR2 YFSETQ. Measured with immunoSEQ multiplex PCR; TCRdb has only the in-frame clones, and not every one. The table lists approximately 77,000 clones, roughly three quarters of them singletons, with about 16% in the top ten. This clonotype was obtained from a man between 70 and 80 years old with active or convalescent COVID-19. The chain combines TRBV5-1 with TRBJ1-4; D ambiguous. Sequencing used peripheral blood. The DNA for the CDR3 is TGCGCCAGCAGCTTGGCGTTAGATTTGAATGAAAAACTGTTTTTT. This gives the protein CASSLALDLNEKLFF.